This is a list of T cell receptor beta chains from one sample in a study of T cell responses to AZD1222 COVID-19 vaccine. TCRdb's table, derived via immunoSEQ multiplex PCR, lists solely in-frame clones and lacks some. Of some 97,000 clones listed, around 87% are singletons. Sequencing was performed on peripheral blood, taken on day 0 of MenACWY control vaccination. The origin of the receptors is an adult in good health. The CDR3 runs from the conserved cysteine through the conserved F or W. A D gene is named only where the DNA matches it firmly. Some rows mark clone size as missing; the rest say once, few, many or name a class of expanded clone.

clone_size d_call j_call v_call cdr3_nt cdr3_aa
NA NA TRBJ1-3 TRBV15 TGTGCCACCAGCAGAGATCTCGTAGGGTCTGGAAACACCATATATTTT CATSRDLVGSGNTIYF
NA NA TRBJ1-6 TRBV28 TGTGCCAGCAGTCGCCCGATTTCACCCCTCCACTTT CASSRPISPLHF
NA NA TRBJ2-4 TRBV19 TGTGCCAGTAGTAACCAAGGGACCCCCCAAAACATTCAGTACTTC CASSNQGTPQNIQYF
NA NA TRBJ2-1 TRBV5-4 TGTGCCAGCAGTAATGCTCGGACTGAGCAGTTCTTC CASSNARTEQFF
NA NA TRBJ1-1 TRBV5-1 TGCGCCAGCAGCTTCGGGCAGCACGAGGGGGCTGAAGCTTTCTTT CASSFGQHEGAEAFF
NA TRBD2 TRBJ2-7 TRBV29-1 TGCAGCGTTGGGATAGCGGGATCCTACGAGCAGTACTTC CSVGIAGSYEQYF
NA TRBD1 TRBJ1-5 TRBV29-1 TGCAGCACGGGACAGGGGTTGAATCAGCCCCAGCATTTT CSTGQGLNQPQHF
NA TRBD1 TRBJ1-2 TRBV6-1 TGTGCCAGCAGTCCCTCGACAGGGGGCGGTGGCTACACCTTC CASSPSTGGGGYTF
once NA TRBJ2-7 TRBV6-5 TGTGCCACCTACCTAACGGGATCCTCCTACGAGCAGTACTTC CATYLTGSSYEQYF
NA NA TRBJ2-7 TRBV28 TGTGCCAGCAGTTCTCCAAGGGTGGAAAGCTCCTACGAGCAGTACTTC CASSSPRVESSYEQYF
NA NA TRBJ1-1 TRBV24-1 TGTGCCACCAGTTCTAACACTGAAGCTTTCTTT CATSSNTEAFF
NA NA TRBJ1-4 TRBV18 TGTGCCAGCTCAGCGACGGCAACTAATGAAAAACTGTTTTTT CASSATATNEKLFF